Presented here are 26 T cell receptor beta chains from one specimen sequenced in a study of shared clonotypes between healthy human individuals. TCRdb's table, derived via immunoSEQ multiplex PCR, lists solely in-frame clones and lacks some. Of under 2,500,000 clones detected, approximately 96% appear once; the ten largest clones hold about 0.13%. Sequenced sample: naive CD4+ T cells sorted from blood. Specified subset: CD45RA+ positively selected. All receptors come from a man aged 18-30 years in good health.

V is TRBV30 and J is TRBJ2-1; D is possibly TRBD2 (6 bases). Trimming stripped 3 bases from V and 7 bases from J, with 13 bases between. Germline V lookup: CDR1 GTSNPN, CDR2 SVGIG (reference sequence). The CDR3 length is 13 residues. CDR3 coding DNA: TGTGCCTGGAGCCGACTCGGAGGGAATGAGCAGTTCTTC. It yields the protein CAWSRLGGNEQFF.

The V call is TRBV6-5, the J call TRBJ2-7; 8 positions match TRBD1. Germline lookup yields CDR1 MNHEY and CDR2 SVGAGI. CDR3 length equals 15 residues. With 0 bases clipped from V and 4 bases from J, the junction kept 5 bases outside the gene matches. The CDR3 protein is CASSYSRQGLYEQYF. The CDR3 DNA sequence: TGTGCCAGCAGTTACTCGAGACAGGGGCTTTACGAGCAGTACTTC.

This chain links TRBV7-6 with TRBJ1-2; possible D gene TRBD1, 5 bases. Trimming cost V 4 bases and J 4 bases, with 10 bases left between them. The CDR3 has 13 residues. Germline V CDR1 and CDR2: SGHVS, FNYEAQ. The CDR3 DNA reads TGTGCCAGCAGCTCAAGGGGCGGCTATGGCTACACCTTC. Residues: CASSSRGGYGYTF.

This clone was found once. The gene calls are TRBV5-1 and TRBJ1-2, with D perhaps TRBD1 (5 bases). This CDR3 contains 13 residues. Germline V gene data show CDR1 as SGHRS and CDR2 as YFSETQ. Trimming took off 3 bases at V and 3 bases at J, with 9 bases between the two ends. The CDR3 DNA sequence: TGCGCCAGCAGCTCGGACACCTACTATGGCTACACCTTC. Translating gives CASSSDTYYGYTF.

This sequence joins TRBV27 and TRBJ1-4, with D uncertain. V lost 4 bases to trimming and J lost 7 bases, with 7 bases between them. Germline V gives CDR1 MNHEY, CDR2 SMNVEV (reference sequence). The CDR3 spans 12 residues. CDR3 amino acids: CASSSSGEKLFF. The CDR3 DNA sequence: TGTGCCAGCAGTTCTTCCGGTGAAAAACTGTTTTTT.

This clone has a handful of counts. The genes are TRBV6-5 and TRBJ1-2, with D unclear. The CDR3 runs 12 residues. CDR1 and CDR2 (germline): MNHEY, SVGAGI. V dropped 4 bases and J dropped 0 bases, with 3 bases sitting between them. DNA of the CDR3: TGTGCCAGCAGTTCGCCTAACTATGGCTACACCTTC. Its protein product is CASSSPNYGYTF.

This clone was observed once. The V call is TRBV7-2, the J call TRBJ2-5; 7 bases fit TRBD2. Trimming cost V 5 bases and J 5 bases; bases outside gene matches: 17. This CDR3 comprises 17 residues. The germline gives CDR1 SGHTA, CDR2 FQGNSA. CDR3 sequence (DNA): TGTGCCAGCAGCCCCCCGGGGGGACCCCGGCTTGGGGAGACCCAGTACTTC. It specifies CASSPPGGPRLGETQYF.

The V call is TRBV5-1, the J call TRBJ1-1; D gene uncertain. The CDR3 is 12 amino acids. Trimming took 5 bases from V and 3 from J, leaving 8 bases between them. Germline CDR1 and CDR2: SGHRS and YFSETQ. Written as DNA, the CDR3 is TGCGCCAGCAGAAGAACAGACACTGAAGCTTTCTTT. The encoded protein is CASRRTDTEAFF.

Worth noting for this clone: Other DNA sequences in this sample translate to the same CDR3. The V gene is TRBV18, the J gene TRBJ2-1, with TRBD1 identical over 8 bases. CDR1 and CDR2 (germline): KGHSH, LQKENI. With 3 bases clipped from V and 6 bases from J, the junction kept 7 bases outside the gene matches. The CDR3 contains 15 residues. As DNA, the CDR3 is TGTGCCAGCTCACCCGGCGCAGGGGGCCTCAATGAGCAGTTCTTC. Protein product: CASSPGAGGLNEQFF.

The genes are TRBV6-1 and TRBJ1-6; a weak D match, TRBD1 (6 bases). The CDR3 is 14 residues long. Germline V gene data show CDR1 as MNHNS and CDR2 as SASEGT. Trimming left V 5 bases short and J 7 bases short, with 12 bases between. The CDR3 reads CASSTTGTNSPLHF. CDR3 in DNA: TGTGCCAGCAGTACAACAGGGACAAATTCACCCCTCCACTTT.

This clone was counted a few times. Other DNA sequences from this sample encode an identical CDR3 as well. This sequence joins TRBV18 and TRBJ1-5, with 10 bases that match TRBD1. This CDR3 spans 14 amino acids. Trimming removed 3 bases from V and 6 bases from J; junction bases left unmatched: 2. Per the germline V gene, CDR1 is KGHSH and CDR2 is LQKENI. CDR3 DNA: TGTGCCAGCTCACCGGGGACAGGGGCTCAGCCCCAGCATTTT. It is translated as CASSPGTGAQPQHF.

V gene TRBV5-4 combines with J gene TRBJ2-5; D not certain. Germline V gene sequence: CDR1 SGHNT, CDR2 YYREEE (reference sequence). This CDR3 comprises 14 residues. V lost 2 bases to trimming and J lost 5 bases, with 13 bases between them. The CDR3 coding sequence is TGTGCCAGCAGCTTAGACCCAGGACCGGAGACCCAGTACTTC. It encodes CASSLDPGPETQYF.

The chain carries TRBV6-1 and TRBJ1-5, with 9 bases identical to TRBD1. CDR1 MNHNS and CDR2 SASEGT come from the germline V gene. This CDR3 is 13 amino acids long. The V segment lost 5 bases and the J segment 11 bases; nucleotides outside the gene matches: 7. This CDR3 is CASSRDRVTTQHF. Written as DNA, the CDR3 is TGTGCCAGCAGTCGGGACAGGGTCACGACCCAGCATTTT.

Turning to this clone: The identical CDR3 is also encoded by other nucleotide sequences in the sample. CDR3 DNA sequence: TGTGCCAGCAGCTTAGCGCGGGGGTCCTCCTACAATGAGCAGTTCTTC. It yields the protein CASSLARGSSYNEQFF. V usage is TRBV7-2 and J usage is TRBJ2-1; 7 bases fit TRBD2. The CDR3 is made up of 16 amino acids. CDR1 and CDR2 (germline): SGHTA, FQGNSA. V shed 0 bases and J 0 bases; nucleotides not matched to a gene: 2.

The chain employs TRBV28 and TRBJ2-2; TRBD1 agrees at 10 bases. This CDR3 is 16 amino acids long. Germline CDR1 is MDHEN and CDR2 is SYDVKM. The V and J ends lost 8 bases and 7 bases, in that order; junction bases with no gene match: 13. The CDR3 DNA reads as TGTGCCAGCGGGGGATCCGGGACAGGGGTTAACGGGGAGCTGTTTTTT. It yields the protein CASGGSGTGVNGELFF.

The chain uses TRBV5-1 and TRBJ1-1; 7 bases match TRBD1. The length of the CDR3 is 13 residues. Germline V CDR1 and CDR2: SGHRS, YFSETQ. J gave up 6 bases and V 4 bases, and 6 bases lay outside the gene matches. The chain's CDR3 is CASSRDRAPEAFF. The DNA for the CDR3 is TGCGCCAGCAGCCGAGACAGGGCCCCTGAAGCTTTCTTT.

The rearrangement uses TRBV6-6 and TRBJ1-2; weak D call: TRBD1 (5 bases). V gave up 5 bases and J gave up 13 bases, with 17 bases separating them. This CDR3 region has 12 residues. Germline assignment: CDR1 MNHNY and CDR2 SVGAGI (reference sequence). The CDR3 spells CASSVAPGEGTF. The CDR3 nucleotides are TGTGCCAGCAGTGTAGCTCCGGGGGAAGGCACCTTC.

The chain has TRBV6-6 and TRBJ2-4; weak D call: TRBD1 (5 bases). Trimming took 6 bases from V and 9 from J, leaving 15 bases between them. The CDR3 totals 13 residues. Germline V CDR1 and CDR2: MNHNY, SVGAGI (reference sequence). CDR3 amino acids: CASRVEIQGIQYF. The CDR3 region has the DNA TGTGCCAGCAGAGTAGAGATCCAGGGCATTCAGTACTTC.

V gene TRBV18 combines with J gene TRBJ2-3; D may be TRBD2 (6 bases). Germline lookup yields CDR1 KGHSH and CDR2 LQKENI. This CDR3 has 13 amino acids. The V end lost 8 bases, the J end lost 4 bases, and 13 bases lay between the germline ends. The CDR3 sequence: CASGGREADTQYF. The CDR3 DNA sequence: TGTGCCAGCGGCGGCAGGGAGGCAGATACGCAGTATTTT.

The chain carries TRBV15 and TRBJ2-1, with TRBD1 matching 9 bases. Per germline, CDR1 LNHNV and CDR2 YYDKDF (reference sequence). The CDR3 runs 17 residues. Losses at the gene ends were 5 bases for V and 4 bases for J; bases not matched to a gene: 12. CDR3 nucleotides: TGTGCCACCAGCCGATTCCGCGAAGGACAGGGGTACAATGAGCAGTTCTTC. Its translation is CATSRFREGQGYNEQFF.

The gene calls are TRBV4-1 and TRBJ1-5; D is uncertain. This CDR3 comprises 14 residues. Looked up from germline, CDR1 is MGHRA and CDR2 is YSYEKL. With 3 bases removed from V and 5 bases from J, the gap between germline ends came to 11 bases. The CDR3 protein is CASSQIGSDQPQHF. CDR3 DNA: TGCGCCAGCAGCCAGATAGGGAGCGATCAGCCCCAGCATTTT.

The rearrangement joins TRBV6-5 to TRBJ1-2, with D possibly TRBD1 on 5 matching bases. This CDR3 region has 11 residues. V was trimmed by 6 bases and J by 8 bases, leaving 10 bases between them. Per germline, CDR1 MNHEY and CDR2 SVGAGI. The CDR3 region is CASRQDLGYTF. CDR3 DNA: TGTGCCAGCAGACAGGACTTGGGCTACACCTTC.

This clone was found once. J is TRBJ2-7 and V is TRBV5-1, with TRBD2 matching over 10 bases. The V segment lost 0 bases and the J segment 5 bases; nucleotides outside the gene matches: 5. CDR3 length: 15 residues. CDR1 and CDR2 from the germline V gene are SGHRS and YFSETQ. The CDR3 coding sequence is TGCGCCAGCAGCTTGGATGTAGCGGGAGGAAACGAGCAGTACTTC. This gives the protein CASSLDVAGGNEQYF.

V is TRBV5-6 and J is TRBJ2-4; D ambiguous. There are 14 residues in the CDR3. Trimming left V 4 bases short and J 10 bases short, with 18 bases between. Germline CDR1 reads SGHDT; CDR2 reads YYEEEE. In nucleotides, the CDR3 is TGTGCCAGCAGCCCGGGCCACATTCCCCATATTCAGTACTTC. Its protein is CASSPGHIPHIQYF.

This chain connects TRBV29-1 to TRBJ1-1; a possible D gene is TRBD1 (5 bases). Germline CDR1 is SQVTM and CDR2 is ANQGSEA. The CDR3 has 16 amino acids. Trimming cost V 3 bases and J 1 base, with 18 bases left between them. The CDR3 here is CSVDGGGRDRNTEAFF. The DNA for the CDR3 is TGCAGCGTTGACGGGGGTGGGCGCGATCGGAACACTGAAGCTTTCTTT.

The chain combines TRBV28 with TRBJ1-5, with TRBD1 identical over 10 bases. Germline V gene lookup returns CDR1 MDHEN and CDR2 SYDVKM. V shed 8 bases, J shed 5 bases, and the junction held 3 bases outside the gene matches. The CDR3 contains 13 residues. CDR3 in amino acids: CASRGTGDQPQHF. In nucleotides, the CDR3 is TGTGCCAGCCGCGGGACAGGGGATCAGCCCCAGCATTTT.